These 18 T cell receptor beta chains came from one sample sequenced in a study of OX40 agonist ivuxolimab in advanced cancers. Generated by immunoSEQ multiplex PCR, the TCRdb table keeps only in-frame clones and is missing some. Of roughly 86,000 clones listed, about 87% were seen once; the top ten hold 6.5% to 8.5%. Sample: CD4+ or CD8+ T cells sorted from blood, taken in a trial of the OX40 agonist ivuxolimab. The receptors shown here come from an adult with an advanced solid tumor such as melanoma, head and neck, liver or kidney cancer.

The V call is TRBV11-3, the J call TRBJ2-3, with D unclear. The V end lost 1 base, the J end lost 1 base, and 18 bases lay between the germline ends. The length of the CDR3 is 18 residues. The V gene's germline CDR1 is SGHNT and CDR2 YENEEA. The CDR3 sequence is CASSLASLLWEGTDTQYF. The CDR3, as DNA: TGTGCCAGCAGCTTAGCGAGTTTATTGTGGGAAGGCACAGATACGCAGTATTTT.

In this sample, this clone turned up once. The CDR3 coding sequence is TGTGCCAGCAGCTTGCACGGACAGGGAGGGGCTGAAGCTTTCTTT. Encoded protein: CASSLHGQGGAEAFF. The rearrangement joins TRBV13 to TRBJ1-1; 8 nucleotides match TRBD1. The trim removed 3 bases at V and 6 bases at J, leaving 9 bases unmatched. CDR1 and CDR2 (germline): PRHDT, FYEKMQ (reference sequence). The CDR3 spans 15 residues.

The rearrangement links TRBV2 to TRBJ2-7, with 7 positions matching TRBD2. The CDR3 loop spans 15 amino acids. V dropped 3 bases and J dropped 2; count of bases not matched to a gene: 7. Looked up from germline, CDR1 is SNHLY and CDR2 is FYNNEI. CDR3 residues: CASSEGSSGTYEQYF. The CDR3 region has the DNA TGTGCCAGCAGTGAGGGGTCGAGCGGGACCTACGAGCAGTACTTC. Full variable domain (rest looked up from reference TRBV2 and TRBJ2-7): EPEVTQTPSHQVTQMGQEVILRCVPISNHLYFYWYRQILGQKVEFLVSFYNNEISEKSEIFDDQFSVERPDGSNFTLKIRSTKLEDSAMYFCASSEGSSGTYEQYFGPGTRLTVT.

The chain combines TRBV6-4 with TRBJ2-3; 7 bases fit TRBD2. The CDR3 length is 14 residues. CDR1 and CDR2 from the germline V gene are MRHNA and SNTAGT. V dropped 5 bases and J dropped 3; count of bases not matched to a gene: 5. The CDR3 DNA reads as TGTGCCAGCAGTACTAGCGAGTTGACAGATACGCAGTATTTT. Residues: CASSTSELTDTQYF.

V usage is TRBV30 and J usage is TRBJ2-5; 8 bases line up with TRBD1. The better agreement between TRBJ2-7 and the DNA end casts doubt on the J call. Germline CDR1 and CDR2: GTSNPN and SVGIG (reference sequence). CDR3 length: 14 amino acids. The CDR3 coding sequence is TGTGCCTGGAGTGTAGGGACAGGTGTCTACGAGCAGTACTTC. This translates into CAWSVGTGVYEQYF.

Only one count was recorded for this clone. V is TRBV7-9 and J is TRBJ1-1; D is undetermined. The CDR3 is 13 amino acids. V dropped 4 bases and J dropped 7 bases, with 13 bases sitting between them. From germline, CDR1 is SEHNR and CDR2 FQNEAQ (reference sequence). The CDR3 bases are TGTGCCAGCAGCTCCCCCCCGCACCGTGAAGCTTTCTTT. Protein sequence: CASSSPPHREAFF.

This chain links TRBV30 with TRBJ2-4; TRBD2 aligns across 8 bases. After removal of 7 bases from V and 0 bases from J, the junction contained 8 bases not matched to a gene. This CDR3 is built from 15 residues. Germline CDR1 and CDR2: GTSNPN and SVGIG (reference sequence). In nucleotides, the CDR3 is TGTGCCTCAGCGGGAGAGGGACTAGCCAAAAACATTCAGTACTTC. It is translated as CASAGEGLAKNIQYF.

CDR3 sequence: CASSQVGANTGELFF. The DNA of the CDR3 is TGCGCCAGCAGCCAAGTAGGCGCGAACACCGGGGAGCTGTTTTTT. The gene calls are TRBV4-1 and TRBJ2-2; unclear D gene. V lost 1 base and J 0 bases, leaving 6 bases between the germline ends. CDR1 is MGHRA, CDR2 YSYEKL, per germline. There are 15 residues in the CDR3.

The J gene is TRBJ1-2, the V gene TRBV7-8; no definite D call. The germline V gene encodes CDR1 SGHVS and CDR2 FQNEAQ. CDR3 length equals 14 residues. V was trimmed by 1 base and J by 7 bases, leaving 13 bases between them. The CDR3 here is CASSLEVGGGGYTF. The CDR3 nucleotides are TGTGCCAGCAGCTTAGAGGTGGGAGGCGGTGGCTACACCTTC.

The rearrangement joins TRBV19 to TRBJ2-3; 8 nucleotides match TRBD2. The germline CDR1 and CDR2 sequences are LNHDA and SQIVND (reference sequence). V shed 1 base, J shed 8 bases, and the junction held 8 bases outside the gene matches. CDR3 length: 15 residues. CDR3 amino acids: CASSIGSGAPGTQYF. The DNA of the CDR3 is TGTGCCAGTAGTATAGGTAGCGGGGCCCCTGGTACGCAGTATTTT.

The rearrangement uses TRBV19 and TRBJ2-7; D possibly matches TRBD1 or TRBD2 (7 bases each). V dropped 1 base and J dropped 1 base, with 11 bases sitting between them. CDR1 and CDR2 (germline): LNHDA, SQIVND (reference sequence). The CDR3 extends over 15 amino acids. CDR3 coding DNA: TGTGCCAGTAGTATAGCAGCGGGACAGTCCTACGAGCAGTACTTC. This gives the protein CASSIAAGQSYEQYF.

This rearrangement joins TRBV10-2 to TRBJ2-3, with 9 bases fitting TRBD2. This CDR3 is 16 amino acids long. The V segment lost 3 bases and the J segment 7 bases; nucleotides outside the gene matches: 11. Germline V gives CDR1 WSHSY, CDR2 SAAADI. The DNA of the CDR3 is TGCGCCAGCAGTGACTGGCGGGAGGGCCGGTTTTATACGCAGTATTTT. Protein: CASSDWREGRFYTQYF.

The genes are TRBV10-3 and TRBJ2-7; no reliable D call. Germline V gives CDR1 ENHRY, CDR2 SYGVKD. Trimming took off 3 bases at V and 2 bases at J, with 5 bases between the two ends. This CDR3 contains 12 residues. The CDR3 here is CAISDSPYEQYF. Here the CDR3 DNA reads TGTGCCATCAGTGATTCCCCCTACGAGCAGTACTTC.

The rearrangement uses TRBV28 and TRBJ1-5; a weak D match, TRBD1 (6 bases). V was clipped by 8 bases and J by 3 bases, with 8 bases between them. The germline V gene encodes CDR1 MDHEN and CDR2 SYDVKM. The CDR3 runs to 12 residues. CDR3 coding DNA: TGTGCCAGCGGACAGCCCAATCAGCCCCAGCATTTT. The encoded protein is CASGQPNQPQHF. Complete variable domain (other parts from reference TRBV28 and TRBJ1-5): DVKVTQSSRYLVKRTGEKVFLECVQDMDHENMFWYRQDPGLGLRLIYFSYDVKMKEKGDIPEGYSVSREKKERFSLILESASTNQTSMYLCASGQPNQPQHFGDGTRLSIL.

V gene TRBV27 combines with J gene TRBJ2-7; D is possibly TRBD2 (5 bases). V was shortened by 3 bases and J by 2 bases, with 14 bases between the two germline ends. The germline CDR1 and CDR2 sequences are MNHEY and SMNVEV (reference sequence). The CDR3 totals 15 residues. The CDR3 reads CASSLGLGSTYEQYF. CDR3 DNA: TGTGCCAGCAGTTTGGGGTTGGGGAGTACCTACGAGCAGTACTTC.

CDR3 bases: TGTGCCAGCAGCTTAAAAGGAGGGGTCAACACTGAAGCTTTCTTT. Protein: CASSLKGGVNTEAFF. This chain links TRBV7-3 with TRBJ1-1; a weak D match, TRBD1 (5 bases). The germline V and J ends were trimmed by 1 base and 2 bases, with 11 bases remaining between them. The CDR3 extends over 15 amino acids. The germline V gene has CDR1 SGHTA and CDR2 FQGTGA.

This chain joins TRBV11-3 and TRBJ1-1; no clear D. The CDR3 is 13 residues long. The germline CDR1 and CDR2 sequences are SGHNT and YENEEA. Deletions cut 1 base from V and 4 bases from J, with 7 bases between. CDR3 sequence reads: CASSLGAGTEAFF. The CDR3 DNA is TGTGCCAGCAGCTTAGGGGCGGGCACTGAAGCTTTCTTT. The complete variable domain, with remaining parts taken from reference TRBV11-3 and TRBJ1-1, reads EAGVVQSPRYKIIEKKQPVAFWCNPISGHNTLYWYLQNLGQGPELLIRYENEEAVDDSQLPKDRFSAERLKGVDSTLKIQPAELGDSAVYLCASSLGAGTEAFFGQGTRLTVV.

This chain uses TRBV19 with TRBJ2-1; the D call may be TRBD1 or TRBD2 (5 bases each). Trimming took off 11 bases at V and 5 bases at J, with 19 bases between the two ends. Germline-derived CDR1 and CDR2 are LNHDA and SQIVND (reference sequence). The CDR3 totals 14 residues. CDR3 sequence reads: CASRDSRLNNEQFF. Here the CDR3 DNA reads TGTGCCTCACGAGACAGTCGACTAAACAATGAGCAGTTCTTC.